Listed below are T cell receptor beta chains from one sample, sequenced in a study of blood T cell repertoires in COVID-19. This table comes from immunoSEQ multiplex PCR, and its TCRdb copy is limited to in-frame clones, with some not included. The sample carries about 76,000 clones, roughly 80% recorded once. Specimen: peripheral blood. These receptors all stem from an elderly man with acute or convalescent COVID-19. CDR3s leave out the opening cysteine and the closing phenylalanine or tryptophan. Fields, in order: clone size, D gene, J gene, CDR3 length, V gene, CDR3 protein. A D gene is named only where the DNA matches it firmly. Clone size is stated in some rows and not others, as once, few, many or a class when expanded.

abundance: few; d_gene: .; j_gene: TRBJ2-3; len: 13; v_gene: TRBV6-4; CDR3aa: ASSEGAVSTDTQY
abundance: once; d_gene: .; j_gene: TRBJ1-5; len: 11; v_gene: TRBV19; CDR3aa: ASSISRGQPQH
abundance: .; d_gene: TRBD1; j_gene: TRBJ1-2; len: 13; v_gene: TRBV4-1; CDR3aa: ASSQGDRANYGYT
abundance: .; d_gene: TRBD1; j_gene: TRBJ1-2; len: 11; v_gene: TRBV6-5; CDR3aa: ASILDRGYGYT
abundance: .; d_gene: .; j_gene: TRBJ1-2; len: 11; v_gene: TRBV15; CDR3aa: ATSRDEFYGYT
abundance: .; d_gene: TRBD1; j_gene: TRBJ1-1; len: 12; v_gene: TRBV18; CDR3aa: ASSPGQGGTEAF
abundance: once; d_gene: TRBD1; j_gene: TRBJ1-6; len: 13; v_gene: TRBV4-1; CDR3aa: ASSQPDRENSPLH
abundance: .; d_gene: .; j_gene: TRBJ2-3; len: 9; v_gene: TRBV24-1; CDR3aa: ATAVTDTQY
abundance: .; d_gene: .; j_gene: TRBJ2-7; len: 12; v_gene: TRBV6-5; CDR3aa: ASKLVSRSYEQY
abundance: .; d_gene: .; j_gene: TRBJ2-1; len: 11; v_gene: TRBV6-2/TRBV6-3; CDR3aa: ASSYTSEGGQF
abundance: .; d_gene: .; j_gene: TRBJ2-5; len: 10; v_gene: TRBV5-4; CDR3aa: ASSPRGETQY
abundance: few; d_gene: TRBD1; j_gene: TRBJ1-6; len: 14; v_gene: TRBV9; CDR3aa: ASSPGTGLGNSPLH
abundance: .; d_gene: .; j_gene: TRBJ1-5; len: 10; v_gene: TRBV29-1; CDR3aa: SVGEVDQPQH
abundance: .; d_gene: TRBD2; j_gene: TRBJ2-2; len: 15; v_gene: TRBV7-2; CDR3aa: ASSLAPTSGSAGELF
abundance: few; d_gene: .; j_gene: TRBJ1-1; len: 11; v_gene: TRBV12-3/TRBV12-4; CDR3aa: ASSFQMNTEAF
abundance: few; d_gene: .; j_gene: TRBJ1-2; len: 10; v_gene: TRBV28; CDR3aa: ASWGANYGYT
abundance: .; d_gene: .; j_gene: TRBJ2-2; len: 14; v_gene: TRBV7-2; CDR3aa: ASSPRDIVGTGELF
abundance: once; d_gene: TRBD1; j_gene: TRBJ2-2; len: 14; v_gene: TRBV7-9; CDR3aa: ASRPGTGGSTGELF
abundance: .; d_gene: TRBD2; j_gene: TRBJ2-1; len: 15; v_gene: TRBV30; CDR3aa: AWSGEQRGVSYNEQF
abundance: .; d_gene: .; j_gene: TRBJ2-7; len: 11; v_gene: TRBV15; CDR3aa: ATSRAGHYEQY
abundance: .; d_gene: .; j_gene: TRBJ1-1; len: 13; v_gene: TRBV5-5; CDR3aa: ASSINPGQNTEAF
abundance: .; d_gene: .; j_gene: TRBJ1-5; len: 13; v_gene: TRBV15; CDR3aa: ATTPQRGVGQPQH
abundance: .; d_gene: TRBD1; j_gene: TRBJ1-1; len: 14; v_gene: TRBV6-5; CDR3aa: ASSYRDRASNTEAF
abundance: once; d_gene: .; j_gene: TRBJ1-4; len: 15; v_gene: TRBV5-4; CDR3aa: ASSLDGGGTANEKLF
abundance: .; d_gene: .; j_gene: TRBJ1-5; len: 11; v_gene: TRBV7-2; CDR3aa: ASSLTQNQPQH
abundance: once; d_gene: TRBD2; j_gene: TRBJ2-3; len: 13; v_gene: TRBV11-2; CDR3aa: ASSLAGGFTDTQY
abundance: .; d_gene: .; j_gene: TRBJ1-5; len: 15; v_gene: TRBV7-8; CDR3aa: ASSLFLNIGGGQPQH
abundance: .; d_gene: TRBD1; j_gene: TRBJ1-4; len: 13; v_gene: TRBV7-9; CDR3aa: ASRFSGQANEKLF
abundance: once; d_gene: .; j_gene: TRBJ2-1; len: 13; v_gene: TRBV11-3; CDR3aa: ASSSGQSSYNEQF
abundance: .; d_gene: .; j_gene: TRBJ1-1; len: 12; v_gene: TRBV29-1; CDR3aa: SVDLVRLNTEAF
abundance: .; d_gene: .; j_gene: TRBJ2-7; len: 13; v_gene: TRBV6-5; CDR3aa: ASSYRQGSSYEQY
abundance: few; d_gene: TRBD1; j_gene: TRBJ1-2; len: 13; v_gene: TRBV9; CDR3aa: ASSALGQGRDGYT
abundance: .; d_gene: TRBD1; j_gene: TRBJ2-3; len: 13; v_gene: TRBV4-2; CDR3aa: ASSQEGTGTDTQY
abundance: .; d_gene: TRBD2; j_gene: TRBJ2-3; len: 14; v_gene: TRBV6-6; CDR3aa: ASSSRTSGGTDTQY